This paragraph covers one T cell receptor (beta chain) sequence. As yet, its antigen is unknown. Germline lookup yields CDR1 SGHTA and CDR2 FQGNSA. The CDR3 extends over 12 amino acids. Trimming pared 5 bases from V and 1 base from J, leaving 6 bases between. Data came from immunoSEQ multiplex PCR; TCRdb stores just in-frame clones and leaves some out. There are approximately 5,500 clones in the sample; around 68% occur only once, and roughly two fifths lies in the top ten. The data derive from a study of cytotoxic CD8 clonotypes in ibrutinib-treated CLL. Points from the study as a whole: Clonality measured at baseline exceeded age-matched healthy donors, tracking circulating CD8+ T-cell counts.

The receptor was isolated from a human donor with chronic lymphocytic leukemia. The chain employs TRBV7-2 and TRBJ2-7, with D uncertain. The sample in question was PBMCs, obtained before ibrutinib treatment. CDR3 DNA sequence: TGTGCCAGCAGCCCCGGGTCCTACGAGCAGTACTTC. This sequence encodes CASSPGSYEQYF.